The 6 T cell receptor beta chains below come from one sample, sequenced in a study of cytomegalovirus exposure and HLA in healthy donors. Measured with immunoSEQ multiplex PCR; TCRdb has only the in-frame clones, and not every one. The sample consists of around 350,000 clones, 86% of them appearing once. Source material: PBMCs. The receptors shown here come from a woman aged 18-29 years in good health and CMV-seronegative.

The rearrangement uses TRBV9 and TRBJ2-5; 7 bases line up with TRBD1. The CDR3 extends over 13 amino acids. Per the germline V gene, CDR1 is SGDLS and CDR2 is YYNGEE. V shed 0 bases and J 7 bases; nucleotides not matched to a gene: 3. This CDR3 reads CASSVEQGRTQYF. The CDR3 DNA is TGTGCCAGCAGCGTAGAACAGGGGAGGACCCAGTACTTC.

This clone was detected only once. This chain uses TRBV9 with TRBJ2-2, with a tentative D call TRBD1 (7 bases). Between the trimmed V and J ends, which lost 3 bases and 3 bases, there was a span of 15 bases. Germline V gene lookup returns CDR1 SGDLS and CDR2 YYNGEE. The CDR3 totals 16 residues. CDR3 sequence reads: CASSGGRRGDTGELFF. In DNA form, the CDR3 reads TGTGCCAGCAGCGGGGGACGCAGGGGGGACACCGGGGAGCTGTTTTTT.

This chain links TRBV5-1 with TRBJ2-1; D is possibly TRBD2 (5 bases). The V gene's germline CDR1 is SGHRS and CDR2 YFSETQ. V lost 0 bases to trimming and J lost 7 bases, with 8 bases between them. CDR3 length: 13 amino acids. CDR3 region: CASSLGRSNEQFF. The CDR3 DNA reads TGCGCCAGCAGCTTGGGGAGGTCTAATGAGCAGTTCTTC.

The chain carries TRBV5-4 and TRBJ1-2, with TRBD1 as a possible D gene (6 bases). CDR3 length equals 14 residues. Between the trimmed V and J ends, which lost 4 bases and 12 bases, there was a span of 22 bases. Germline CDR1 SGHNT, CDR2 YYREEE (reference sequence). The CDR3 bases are TGTGCCAGCAGCCCCTCCGGGGGGCGCCTCGGGGACACCTTC. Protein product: CASSPSGGRLGDTF. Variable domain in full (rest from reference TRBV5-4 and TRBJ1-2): ETGVTQSPTHLIKTRGQQVTLRCSSQSGHNTVSWYQQALGQGPQFIFQYYREEENGRGNFPPRFSGLQFPNYSSELNVNALELDDSALYLCASSPSGGRLGDTFGSGTRLTVV.

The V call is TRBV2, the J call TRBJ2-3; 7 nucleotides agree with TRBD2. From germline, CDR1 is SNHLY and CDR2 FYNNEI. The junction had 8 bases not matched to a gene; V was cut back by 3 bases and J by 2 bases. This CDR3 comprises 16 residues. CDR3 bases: TGTGCCAGCAGTGAGGGACTGGGACTATTCACAGATACGCAGTATTTT. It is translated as CASSEGLGLFTDTQYF.

In nucleotides, the CDR3 is TGTGCCAGCAGCCAAGCTTGGACAGGAATCTATGGCTACACCTTC. Protein sequence: CASSQAWTGIYGYTF. The chain combines TRBV14 with TRBJ1-2, with 7 bases lining up with TRBD1. Losses at the gene ends were 1 base for V and 4 bases for J; bases not matched to a gene: 6. The CDR3 covers 15 residues. CDR1 and CDR2 (germline): SGHDN, FVKESK.